Listed below are T cell receptor beta chains from one sample, sequenced in a study of molecular identifiers for immune sequencing clone quantification. TCRdb used MiXCR to reprocess the PCR reads, holding one entry per CDR3 protein. The table records about 100,000 distinct CDR3 sequences, roughly 23% of them present only once. Sequencing was done on a sample of naive CD8+ T cells from blood, with Jurkat cell RNA spiked in. The receptors were sampled from a human donor in good health. Some libraries in this study had Jurkat cell RNA spiked in. Both conserved end residues are part of each CDR3. The D gene is left open where the match is weak. Clone size is not always given. Where it is, it says once, few, many or a class for expanded clones.

D gene,J gene,V gene,clone size,CDR3 DNA,CDR3 protein
NA,TRBJ1-2,TRBV27,NA,TGTGCCAGCAGTTTCCCAGAAGAAGCAAACTATGGCTACACCTTC,CASSFPEEANYGYTF
TRBD2,TRBJ2-7,TRBV20-1,many,TGCAGTGCTGACCCGACTAGCGACAACTCCTACGAGCAGTACTTC,CSADPTSDNSYEQYF
TRBD1,TRBJ2-7,TRBV20-1,many,TGCAGTGCTAGTATCGACCAGGGGGCAAGTCGGGAGCAGTACTTC,CSASIDQGASREQYF
TRBD2,TRBJ2-1,TRBV20-1,NA,TGCAGTGCCTCGCCCGGGACTAGCGTACCAAATGAGCAGTTCTTC,CSASPGTSVPNEQFF
NA,TRBJ1-6,TRBV30,NA,TGTGCCTGGAGCCGAAACCCCCGCGGGTATAATTCACCCCTCCACTTT,CAWSRNPRGYNSPLHF
NA,TRBJ1-1,TRBV10-3,NA,TGTGCCATCAGTGACGCGGTTAACACTGAAGCTTTCTTT,CAISDAVNTEAFF
TRBD2,TRBJ2-1,TRBV27,few,TGTGCCAGCAGGACCCAAAGGACTAGCGGGGGGTCCCACAATGAGCAGTTCTTC,CASRTQRTSGGSHNEQFF
TRBD1,TRBJ2-7,TRBV11-2,many,TGTGCCAGCAGCCGACCGGGACAGAAGACCTACGAGCAGTACTTC,CASSRPGQKTYEQYF
NA,TRBJ2-1,TRBV5-4,few,TGTGCCAGCAGCTTTCGTTCCGGGTACGAGCAGTTCTTC,CASSFRSGYEQFF
TRBD2,TRBJ2-1,TRBV11-2,many,TGTGCCAGCAGCTTAGTACTAGCGGGGGAGTACAATGAGCAGTTCTTC,CASSLVLAGEYNEQFF
NA,TRBJ1-1,TRBV19,NA,TGTGCCAGTAGTATATCTAGAGACAGTGAAGCTTTCTTT,CASSISRDSEAFF
NA,TRBJ2-7,TRBV7-9,many,TGTGCCAGCAGCTTTTGGAGGGACAACCCTTCGGAGCAGTACTTC,CASSFWRDNPSEQYF
TRBD2,TRBJ2-7,TRBV3-1,many,TGTGCCAGCAGCCAGACCGGGACTAGGGTAGACGAGCAGTACTTC,CASSQTGTRVDEQYF
TRBD1,TRBJ2-7,TRBV19,few,TGTGCCAGTAGTACCTGGGAGACAGGGAGTCCCCACGAGCAGTACTTC,CASSTWETGSPHEQYF
TRBD1,TRBJ1-5,TRBV4-1,many,TGCGCCAGCAGCTCCCGACAGGGGGATTATAGCAATCAGCCCCAGCATTTT,CASSSRQGDYSNQPQHF
NA,TRBJ1-2,TRBV30,once,TGTGCCTGGAGTGTACTGAGAGTGGACAGTTATGGCTACACCTTC,CAWSVLRVDSYGYTF
TRBD1,TRBJ2-7,TRBV12-5,NA,TGTGCTAGTGGTTTGGCCCAGGGGGCCTACGAGCAGTACTTC,CASGLAQGAYEQYF
NA,TRBJ2-3,TRBV7-2,medium-sized,TGTGCCAGCAGCTATTCAACCACAGATACGCAGTATTTT,CASSYSTTDTQYF
NA,TRBJ1-1,TRBV13,many,TGTGCCAGCAGCCTCCAGGGGAGGACTGAAGCTTTCTTT,CASSLQGRTEAFF
NA,TRBJ1-2,TRBV6-2/TRBV6-3,few,TGTGCCAGCAGTTACGCTTCCTCGGGCTACACCTTC,CASSYASSGYTF
TRBD2,TRBJ2-1,TRBV28,few,TGTGCCAGCAGCTCCACTAGCGCCTACAATGAGCAGTTCTTC,CASSSTSAYNEQFF
NA,TRBJ1-6,TRBV9,many,TGTGCCAGCAGCGTAGGTGGGGGTTCACCCCTCCACTTT,CASSVGGGSPLHF
NA,TRBJ2-1,TRBV7-2,many,TGTGCCAGCAGCTTCTCACCCGGGACCGCTTCCTACAATGAGCAGTTCTTC,CASSFSPGTASYNEQFF
NA,TRBJ2-7,TRBV19,NA,TGTGCCAGTAGTTTCCGGGGACCGACCGAACCCTACGAGCAGTACTTC,CASSFRGPTEPYEQYF
NA,TRBJ1-1,TRBV3-1,many,TGTGCCAGCAGCTACGGGACACCCGACACTGAAGCTTTCTTT,CASSYGTPDTEAFF
NA,TRBJ2-3,TRBV12-3/TRBV12-4,few,TGTGCCAGCAGTTTAGCGCGAGGGAGGGGGGACAACACAGATACGCAGTATTTT,CASSLARGRGDNTDTQYF
TRBD2,TRBJ2-1,TRBV29-1,NA,TGCAGCGCTGAAGGACTAGCGGGATTTGGAAATGAGCAGTTCTTC,CSAEGLAGFGNEQFF
NA,TRBJ1-1,TRBV9,many,TGTGCCAGCAGCGTAGCCACAGGGATGAACACTGAAGCTTTCTTT,CASSVATGMNTEAFF
NA,TRBJ2-1,TRBV4-3,many,TGCGCCAGCAGCCCGCGCGATTTATACAATGAGCAGTTCTTC,CASSPRDLYNEQFF
TRBD1,TRBJ1-1,TRBV7-8,many,TGTGCCAGCAGTTCACACAGGACAGGACTACTTACGGGGAACACTGAAGCTTTCTTT,CASSSHRTGLLTGNTEAFF
TRBD1,TRBJ2-1,TRBV6-2/TRBV6-3,NA,TGTGTCAGCAGTGGACAGGAGAATTCCTACAATGAGCAGTTCTTC,CVSSGQENSYNEQFF
NA,TRBJ2-7,TRBV10-3,NA,TGTGCCATCAGTGAGTCTGGCGGTTCCCACGAGCAGTACTTC,CAISESGGSHEQYF
NA,TRBJ2-3,TRBV27,NA,TGTGCCAGCAGTGTGTTAGGCGATACGCAGTATTTT,CASSVLGDTQYF
NA,TRBJ1-2,TRBV9,NA,TGTGCCAGCAGCGTAGGTGAGAGGGGTGGCTACACCTTC,CASSVGERGGYTF
TRBD2,TRBJ2-7,TRBV4-3,many,TGCGCCAGCAGCCAAGACCCGGGACTACCCTACGAGCAGTACTTC,CASSQDPGLPYEQYF
NA,TRBJ1-5,TRBV27,NA,TGTGCCAGCAGTTTATTAGATAGCAATCAGCCCCAGCATTTT,CASSLLDSNQPQHF
TRBD1,TRBJ2-7,TRBV7-9,many,TGTGCCAGCAGCTCAGGACAGGGGCGCGAGCAGTACTTC,CASSSGQGREQYF
NA,TRBJ2-1,TRBV12-5,few,TGTGCTAGTGGGGCTAGCGCAACCAGTAACAATGAGCAGTTCTTC,CASGASATSNNEQFF
TRBD2,TRBJ2-3,TRBV7-2,many,TGTGCCAGCAGCTCCATTCCTAGCGGGATCCTCACAGATACGCAGTATTTT,CASSSIPSGILTDTQYF
NA,TRBJ1-2,TRBV4-3,many,TGCGCCAGCAGCCTCTCGGAAGGTCTGGGCTATGGCTACACCTTC,CASSLSEGLGYGYTF
TRBD2,TRBJ2-7,TRBV28,many,TGTGCCAGCAGCATAGCGGGGGGGGCCTACGAGCAGTACTTC,CASSIAGGAYEQYF
TRBD1,TRBJ2-7,TRBV20-1,many,TGCAGTGCTAGAGGGGCCGGGACAGGCTACGAGCAGTACTTC,CSARGAGTGYEQYF
TRBD1,TRBJ1-1,TRBV9,NA,TGTGCCAGCAGCGTAGCAACAGGGGGCAGCACTGAAGCTTTCTTT,CASSVATGGSTEAFF
TRBD2,TRBJ2-7,TRBV20-1,many,TGCAGTGCTAACGGACTAGCGGGAGGGCTGTCCTACGAGCAGTACTTC,CSANGLAGGLSYEQYF
TRBD2,TRBJ2-5,TRBV7-9,many,TGTGCCAGCAGCACCCGGACTAGCGGGGCTGAGACCCAGTACTTC,CASSTRTSGAETQYF
TRBD1,TRBJ1-1,TRBV28,many,TGTGCCAGCAGTACCCGGACAGGGGCTTTCTTT,CASSTRTGAFF
NA,TRBJ2-2,TRBV4-1,NA,TGCGCCAGCAGCCAAGTTCCAGTTACGAACACCGGGGAGCTGTTTTTT,CASSQVPVTNTGELFF
TRBD1,TRBJ2-7,TRBV5-8,few,TGTGCCAGCAGCTTCGCATCCGTGCTGACAGGGATAAAAACCTACGAGCAGTACTTC,CASSFASVLTGIKTYEQYF
NA,TRBJ2-5,TRBV29-1,few,TGCAGCGTGTGGGTCACAACACCCCCTGAAGGGGGGGTGGGGGAGACCCAGTACTTC,CSVWVTTPPEGGVGETQYF
NA,TRBJ2-5,TRBV6-2/TRBV6-3,many,TGTGCCAGCAGCTCGACGGGACTGAGCCAAGAGACCCAGTACTTC,CASSSTGLSQETQYF
NA,TRBJ2-3,TRBV15,few,TGTGCCACCAGTCCCACCCCTAGCACAGATACGCAGTATTTT,CATSPTPSTDTQYF
NA,TRBJ2-7,TRBV30,many,TGTGCCTGGGAACTCGGGTCATCGTACGAGCAGTACTTC,CAWELGSSYEQYF